This T cell receptor (beta chain) came from a study of cytomegalovirus exposure and HLA in healthy donors. With 60 Vbeta and 13 Jbeta primers, the PCR was carried out. Some clones are missing from TCRdb's copy, which holds only in-frame ones; the method was immunoSEQ multiplex PCR. The profile covers about 100,000 clones, with around 80% appearing a single time and just over 0.75% taken by the ten largest. V was pared by 6 bases and J by 4 bases, with 15 bases between. The CDR3 totals 14 residues. Germline V CDR1 and CDR2: MNHEY, SVGAGI. Sequenced sample: PBMCs. The source of this sequence is a woman aged 60 to 75 in good health and CMV-seronegative. This chain joins TRBV6-5 and TRBJ1-2; weak D call: TRBD1 (6 bases). This chain's CDR3 is CASSPAGAGYGYTF. Here the CDR3 DNA reads TGTGCCAGCAGCCCCGCGGGGGCTGGCTATGGCTACACCTTC.